This T cell receptor beta chain stems from a study of CD8 T cells in ankylosing spondylitis (dated by TCRdb to 2015 to 2018). Broadly, across the study: The study profiled T cell receptor beta repertoires in healthy donors and ankylosing spondylitis patients to find disease-linked TCR variants. The whole study cohort included over 85 healthy donors and around 25 ankylosing spondylitis patients. Peripheral blood samples were taken, and synovial fluid was additionally collected from ankylosing spondylitis patients.

Study-wide findings and limitations: The disease-linked clones had a CD8+ phenotype and were found at relatively low frequencies in peripheral blood. Some TCR beta motif variants had previously been reported in synovial fluid and blood of reactive arthritis patients, which suggested common disease-initiation mechanisms. A TCR beta motif made up of about eight highly homologous amino acid variants appeared to be characteristic of blood from ankylosing spondylitis patients. Significant enrichment of the disease-linked clones was reported in matched synovial fluid samples from ankylosing spondylitis patients.

Turning to this clonotype: No cognate antigen has been identified for it. The sample holds no much larger clone one base away, and base qualities are not on file.

The reads were generated on an Illumina HiSeq 2500. TCR beta libraries were prepared by quantitative 5'-RACE with molecular barcodes. The published analysis was carried out like this. Disease-linked TCR variants were identified with a new computational method built on a probabilistic model of VDJ rearrangement. TCRdb trimmed public reads at Q25 via fastp, called clones via MiXCR and kept in-frame beta chains. One record per CDR3 amino acid sequence lists the most common genes and DNA. For this entry, the V and J calls and clone size follow TCRdb and not the study's own pipeline. In all, the sample holds roughly 400,000 distinct CDR3 sequences, and about a fifth of those were seen once. Roughly 16% of the sample goes to the ten largest clones. This TCR was sampled from a male donor with ankylosing spondylitis. The sample was blood, either unsorted or a sorted T cell fraction (not recorded which).

In nucleotides, the sequence is TGTGCCAGCAGTTACGCGGAGCGGGCCTCCTACGAGCAGTACTTC. This translates into CASSYAERASYEQYF. This sequence uses TRBV6-5 and TRBJ2-7; TRBD2 could be the D gene, as 6 bases match. Trimming at the junction amounts to 2 bases on V and 0 bases on J, and the germline ends lie 11 bases apart. From the cysteine through the phenylalanine, the CDR3 covers 15 amino acids. The DNA shown is the 45-base CDR3, in frame from base 1. CDR1 MNHEY and CDR2 SVGAGI were looked up in the germline V gene.